This T cell receptor (beta chain) was found in a study of blood T cell repertoires in COVID-19. At the level of the study: Samples representing acute and convalescent COVID-19 were sourced from the United States, Italy and Spain. PBMCs, B-cell-depleted T cells, or T cells provided the cDNA or gDNA that made up the material.

Per the germline V gene, CDR1 is SGDLS and CDR2 is YYNGEE. V was clipped by 4 bases and J by 2 bases, with 14 bases between them. The CDR3 spans 15 residues. Libraries were prepared by immunoSEQ multiplex PCR; TCRdb keeps only in-frame clonotypes and omits some of them. Among 400,000 to 450,000 clones listed, about nine tenths were seen once. The sample was peripheral blood. V gene TRBV9 combines with J gene TRBJ2-3, with D possibly TRBD2 on 6 matching bases. This TCR was recovered from a woman aged 25 to 39 with active or convalescent COVID-19. This CDR3 reads CASSPSGGITDTQYF. DNA of the CDR3: TGTGCCAGCAGCCCGAGCGGAGGGATCACAGATACGCAGTATTTT.